This entry lists 26 T cell receptor beta chains sequenced from one sample in a study of Graves' ophthalmopathy and Graves' hyperthyroidism. RNA transcripts served as template for amplifying TCR beta CDR3 sequences. HTBI-primed first-round RT-PCR preceded second-round multiplex PCR. One entry per CDR3 protein, called by TCRdb with MiXCR from the multiplex PCR reads. The data hold some 160,000 distinct CDR3 sequences, with approximately 40% observed a single time. The sample comprised peripheral blood. All receptors derive from a man under 40 with Graves' ophthalmopathy.

J is TRBJ1-5 and V is TRBV12-3 or TRBV12-4; D not resolved. The CDR3 is made up of 15 amino acids. V shed 3 bases and J shed 7 bases, with 16 bases lying between them. The CDR3 spells CASSFSGYSEQPQHF. CDR3 nucleotides: TGTGCCAGCAGTTTCTCGGGTTATAGTGAACAGCCCCAGCATTTT.

This clonotype has a count of ten or more. The V gene is TRBV7-2, the J gene TRBJ2-2; possibly TRBD2 for D (6 bases). Between the trimmed V and J ends, which lost 5 bases and 4 bases, there was a span of 11 bases. From germline, CDR1 is SGHTA and CDR2 FQGNSA. The CDR3 runs to 14 residues. CDR3 sequence reads: CASSRDFSTGELFF. The CDR3 DNA reads as TGTGCCAGCAGCCGGGACTTCAGCACCGGGGAGCTGTTTTTT.

This clonotype was recorded many times. The chain has TRBV29-1 and TRBJ1-1; 12 nucleotides agree with TRBD1. Per germline, CDR1 SQVTM and CDR2 ANQGSEA. This CDR3 has 15 residues. The CDR3 DNA is TGCAGTCTTCGAGGGACAGGGGGCATGAGCACTGAAGCTTTCTTT. It codes for CSLRGTGGMSTEAFF.

This clonotype appeared many times. The rearrangement links TRBV5-1 to TRBJ2-7; no reliable D call. Germline values: CDR1 SGHRS, CDR2 YFSETQ. The germline V and J ends were trimmed by 2 bases and 0 bases, with 9 bases remaining between them. The length of the CDR3 is 14 residues. The DNA of the CDR3 is TGCGCCAGCAGCTTTGGTGGGTCCTCCTACGAGCAGTACTTC. It is translated as CASSFGGSSYEQYF.

This clonotype has ten or more counts. In nucleotides, the CDR3 is TGTGCCAGCAGCGTAGAGGCCGGGGAAAATGGCTACACCTTC. Its translation is CASSVEAGENGYTF. J is TRBJ1-2 and V is TRBV9; D is uncertain. In germline, CDR1 is SGDLS, CDR2 YYNGEE. CDR3 size: 14 residues. Trimming took off 0 bases at V and 6 bases at J, with 12 bases between the two ends.

This clonotype was recorded many times. The V and J genes are TRBV30 and TRBJ1-3; D gene ambiguous. The CDR3 is 12 amino acids. V was clipped by 4 bases and J by 4 bases, with 8 bases between them. Germline loops: CDR1 GTSNPN, CDR2 SVGIG (reference sequence). The CDR3 nucleotides are TGTGCCTGGACAAACTTGGGAAACACCATATATTTT. The encoded protein is CAWTNLGNTIYF. Together with reference TRBV30 and TRBJ1-3, the CDR3 gives the full variable domain: SQTIHQWPATLVQPVGSPLSLECTVEGTSNPNLYWYRQAAGRGLQLLFYSVGIGQISSEVPQNLSASRPQDRQFILSSKKLLLSDSGFYLCAWTNLGNTIYFGEGSWLTVV.

The chain has TRBV6-1 and TRBJ2-7, with D perhaps TRBD1 (6 bases). Germline values: CDR1 MNHNS, CDR2 SASEGT. V lost 6 bases and J 0 bases, leaving 18 bases between the germline ends. The CDR3 is made up of 16 amino acids. The CDR3 DNA is TGTGCCAGCAGCCGTCAGGGGTGGGACGTCTCCTACGAGCAGTACTTC. Translation gives CASSRQGWDVSYEQYF.

The CDR3 nucleotides read TGTGCCAGCACACTTAATGCCGGACAGGGGGATCCAGAGACCCAGTACTTC. Residues: CASTLNAGQGDPETQYF. The chain uses TRBV6-1 and TRBJ2-5; TRBD1 aligns across 10 bases. Germline V gene data show CDR1 as MNHNS and CDR2 as SASEGT. V shed 7 bases and J 4 bases; nucleotides not matched to a gene: 15. The CDR3 totals 17 residues.

In this sample, this clonotype turned up many times. The J gene is TRBJ1-2, the V gene TRBV29-1; TRBD1 matches at 7 bases. The V and J ends lost 7 bases and 4 bases, in that order; junction bases with no gene match: 9. CDR3 size: 13 residues. CDR1 SQVTM and CDR2 ANQGSEA come from the germline V gene. Here the CDR3 reads CSAGRQGTYGYTF. CDR3 DNA sequence: TGCAGCGCTGGACGACAGGGAACCTATGGCTACACCTTC.

The rearrangement joins TRBV12-3 or TRBV12-4 to TRBJ1-1; D not certain. The CDR3 is 14 residues long. V was pared by 2 bases and J by 1 base, with 8 bases between. CDR3 in amino acids: CASSLTAKNTEAFF. The CDR3 region has the DNA TGTGCCAGCAGTTTAACAGCAAAGAACACTGAAGCTTTCTTT.

This clonotype appeared many times. This rearrangement joins TRBV20-1 to TRBJ2-4, with D perhaps matching TRBD1 (6 bases). The CDR3 is 17 amino acids. Germline V lookup: CDR1 DFQATT, CDR2 SNEGSKA (reference sequence). Trimming pared 3 bases from V and 8 bases from J, leaving 26 bases between. CDR3 loop: CSARPLGDTRVGDIQYF. The CDR3 DNA is TGCAGTGCTAGGCCCCTGGGGGACACAAGGGTAGGGGACATTCAGTACTTC.

This clonotype was detected many times. The V gene is TRBV4-1, the J gene TRBJ2-2; 7 bases align to TRBD1. V shed 1 base and J 2 bases; nucleotides not matched to a gene: 7. Germline CDR1 reads MGHRA; CDR2 reads YSYEKL. The CDR3 consists of 17 residues. The CDR3 DNA sequence: TGCGCCAGCAGCCAAGCCCTAAGGGGGCCTAACACCGGGGAGCTGTTTTTT. It is translated as CASSQALRGPNTGELFF.

This clonotype has a count of ten or more. The chain carries TRBV12-3 or TRBV12-4 and TRBJ2-5, with TRBD2 matching over 14 bases. The CDR3 spans 16 residues. With V trimmed by 3 bases and J by 2 bases, 2 bases remained unmatched. As DNA, the CDR3 is TGTGCCAGCAGTTTTGGACTAGCGGGGGGTCAAGAGACCCAGTACTTC. It encodes CASSFGLAGGQETQYF.

The chain is built from TRBV5-1 and TRBJ1-2; D is unresolved. The V end was cut by 4 bases, the J end by 0 bases, with 7 bases between. The V gene's germline CDR1 is SGHRS and CDR2 YFSETQ. The CDR3 runs 13 residues. The CDR3 DNA is TGCGCCAGCAGCACCGGGACTAACTATGGCTACACCTTC. This gives the protein CASSTGTNYGYTF.

V is TRBV6-1 and J is TRBJ1-2, with a possible D match to TRBD1 (5 bases). Trimming pared 5 bases from V and 6 bases from J, leaving 16 bases between. The length of the CDR3 is 14 residues. CDR1 MNHNS and CDR2 SASEGT come from the germline V gene. The CDR3 DNA follows: TGTGCCAGCAGTCGCCAGGGCGGTGGAGATGGCTACACCTTC. This encodes CASSRQGGGDGYTF.

The gene calls are TRBV6-2 or TRBV6-3 and TRBJ2-7, with a possible D match to TRBD1 (6 bases). In germline, CDR1 is MNHEY, CDR2 SVGEGT. V was cut by 6 bases and J by 6 bases, with 18 bases left in between. The CDR3 runs to 14 residues. CDR3 DNA: TGTGCCAGCAGAGAACAGGGACGCGGCGGCGAGCAGTACTTC. Amino acid sequence: CASREQGRGGEQYF.

This clonotype was detected only once. The V and J genes are TRBV6-1 and TRBJ2-7; 12 bases map to TRBD2. The CDR3 totals 13 residues. CDR1 and CDR2 from the germline V gene are MNHNS and SASEGT. Trimming took 10 bases from V and 4 from J; bases not matched to a gene: 5. This CDR3 reads CAIRLAGAYEQYF. CDR3 nucleotide sequence: TGTGCCATCCGACTAGCGGGGGCGTACGAGCAGTACTTC.

The rearrangement links TRBV6-2 or TRBV6-3 to TRBJ1-5; 8 bases line up with TRBD1. CDR3 length: 15 residues. J lost 6 bases, V lost 6 bases, and 10 bases had no gene match. The germline gives CDR1 MNHEY, CDR2 SVGEGT. CDR3 loop: CASRPQGAAVQPQHF. In nucleotides, the CDR3 is TGTGCCAGCAGACCCCAGGGGGCTGCGGTTCAGCCCCAGCATTTT.

This clonotype has only a few counts. The rearrangement links TRBV12-3 or TRBV12-4 to TRBJ1-6; the D is unclear. The length of the CDR3 is 13 residues. V was shortened by 5 bases and J by 10 bases, with 12 bases between the two germline ends. As DNA, the CDR3 is TGTGCCAGCAGTCCGAGAGAAGGGTCACCCCTCCACTTT. Translation: CASSPREGSPLHF.

This clonotype was recorded many times. V and J are TRBV28 and TRBJ1-1; unclear D gene. V lost 3 bases and J 8 bases, leaving 10 bases between the germline ends. The germline V gene has CDR1 MDHEN and CDR2 SYDVKM. This CDR3 has 12 amino acids. The CDR3, as DNA: TGTGCCAGCAGTTTTGGGGAACCAGAAGCTTTCTTT. Translating it yields CASSFGEPEAFF.

The V gene is TRBV20-1, the J gene TRBJ2-1; D is perhaps TRBD2 (5 bases). The V and J ends lost 1 base and 5 bases respectively, with 15 bases between them. Germline values: CDR1 DFQATT, CDR2 SNEGSKA (reference sequence). The CDR3 is made up of 15 amino acids. CDR3 region: CSARGLASHHNEQFF. CDR3 DNA sequence: TGCAGTGCTAGAGGTTTGGCTAGCCACCACAATGAGCAGTTCTTC.

The chain links TRBV28 to TRBJ2-5; D might be TRBD2 (6 bases). Trimming pared 6 bases from V and 5 bases from J, leaving 19 bases between. This CDR3 is 15 amino acids long. CDR1 is MDHEN and CDR2 is SYDVKM in the germline V gene. The DNA for the CDR3 is TGTGCCAGCAGAACCTATAGCGGCCTGTGGGAGACCCAGTACTTC. Amino acid sequence: CASRTYSGLWETQYF.

This clonotype was observed many times. V and J are TRBV24-1 and TRBJ2-5; possibly TRBD1 or TRBD2 for D (6 bases each). CDR1 and CDR2 (germline): KGHDR, SFDVKD. V was shortened by 8 bases and J by 4 bases, with 10 bases between the two germline ends. The CDR3 sequence is 12 residues long. The CDR3 DNA is TGTGCCACCAAGGGGGGTCGAGAGACCCAGTACTTC. It is translated as CATKGGRETQYF.

At least ten counts were recorded for this clonotype. The rearrangement joins TRBV6-1 to TRBJ1-2, with a tentative D call TRBD1 (5 bases). The CDR3 is 12 residues long. V was shortened by 6 bases and J by 7 bases, with 12 bases between the two germline ends. Germline CDR1 MNHNS, CDR2 SASEGT. CDR3 amino acids: CASSPGSGGYTF. CDR3 nucleotide sequence: TGTGCCAGCAGCCCAGGGTCGGGTGGCTACACCTTC.

The chain combines TRBV12-3 or TRBV12-4 with TRBJ2-2; the match to TRBD2 covers 11 bases. The CDR3 is 16 amino acids. V shed 5 bases, J shed 3 bases, and the junction held 5 bases outside the gene matches. DNA of the CDR3: TGTGCCAGCAGTCCGGGACTAGCGGCATACACCGGGGAGCTGTTTTTT. Protein sequence: CASSPGLAAYTGELFF.

Many counts were recorded for this clonotype. V usage is TRBV20-1 and J usage is TRBJ2-7, with TRBD2 matching 7 bases. This CDR3 comprises 16 residues. Germline V gene sequence: CDR1 DFQATT, CDR2 SNEGSKA (reference sequence). V was pared by 0 bases and J by 3 bases, with 11 bases of the junction left unmatched. Here the CDR3 DNA reads TGCAGTGCTAGAGATCTGGTGGGGGAGGGCTTCTACGAGCAGTACTTC. Its translation: CSARDLVGEGFYEQYF.